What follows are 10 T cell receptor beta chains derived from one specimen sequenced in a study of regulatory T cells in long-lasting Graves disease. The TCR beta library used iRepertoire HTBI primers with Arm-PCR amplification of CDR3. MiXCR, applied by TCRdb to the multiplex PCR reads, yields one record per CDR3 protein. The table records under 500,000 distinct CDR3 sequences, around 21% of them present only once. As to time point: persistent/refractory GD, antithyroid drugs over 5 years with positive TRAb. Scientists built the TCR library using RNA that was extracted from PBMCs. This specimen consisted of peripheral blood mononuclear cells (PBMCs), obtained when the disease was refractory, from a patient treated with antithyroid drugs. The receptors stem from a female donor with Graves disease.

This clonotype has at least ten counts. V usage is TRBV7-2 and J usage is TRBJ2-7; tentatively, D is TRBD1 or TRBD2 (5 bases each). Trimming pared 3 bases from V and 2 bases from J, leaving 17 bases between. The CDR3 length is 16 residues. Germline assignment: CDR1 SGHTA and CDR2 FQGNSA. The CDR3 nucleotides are TGTGCCAGCAGCTTGACGTCTAGAGGGACCACCTACGAGCAGTACTTC. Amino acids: CASSLTSRGTTYEQYF.

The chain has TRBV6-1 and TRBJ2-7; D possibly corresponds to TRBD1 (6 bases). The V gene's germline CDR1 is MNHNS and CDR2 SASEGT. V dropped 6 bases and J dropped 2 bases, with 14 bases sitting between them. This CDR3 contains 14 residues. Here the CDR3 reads CASREQGIPYEQYF. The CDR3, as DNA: TGTGCCAGCAGGGAACAGGGTATCCCCTACGAGCAGTACTTC.

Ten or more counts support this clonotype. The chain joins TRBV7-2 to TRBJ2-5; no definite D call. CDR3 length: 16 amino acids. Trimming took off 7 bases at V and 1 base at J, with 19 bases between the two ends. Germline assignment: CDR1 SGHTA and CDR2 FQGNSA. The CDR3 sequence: CASTVTRLSVQETQYF. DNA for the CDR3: TGTGCCAGCACCGTGACTCGCTTGTCGGTCCAAGAGACCCAGTACTTC.

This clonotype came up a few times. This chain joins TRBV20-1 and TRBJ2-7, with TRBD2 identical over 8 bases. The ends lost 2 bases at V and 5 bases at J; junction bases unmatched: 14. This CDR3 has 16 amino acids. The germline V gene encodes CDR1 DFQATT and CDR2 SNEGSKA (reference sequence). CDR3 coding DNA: TGCAGTGCTAGACCGTCGGGGGGGCTTTATAGGCACGAGCAGTACTTC. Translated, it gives CSARPSGGLYRHEQYF.

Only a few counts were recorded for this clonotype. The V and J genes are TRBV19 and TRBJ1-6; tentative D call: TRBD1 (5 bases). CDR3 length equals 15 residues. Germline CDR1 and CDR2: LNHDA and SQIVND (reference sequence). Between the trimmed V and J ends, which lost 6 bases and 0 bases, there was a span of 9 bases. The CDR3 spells CASRRDGSYNSPLHF. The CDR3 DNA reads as TGTGCCAGTAGGCGGGACGGCTCCTATAATTCACCCCTCCACTTT.

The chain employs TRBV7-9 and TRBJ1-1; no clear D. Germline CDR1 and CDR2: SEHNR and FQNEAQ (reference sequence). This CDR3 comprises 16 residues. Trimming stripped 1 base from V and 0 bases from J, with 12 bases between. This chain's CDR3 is CASSLGAGVMNTEAFF. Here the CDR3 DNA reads TGTGCCAGCAGCTTAGGGGCAGGAGTCATGAACACTGAAGCTTTCTTT.

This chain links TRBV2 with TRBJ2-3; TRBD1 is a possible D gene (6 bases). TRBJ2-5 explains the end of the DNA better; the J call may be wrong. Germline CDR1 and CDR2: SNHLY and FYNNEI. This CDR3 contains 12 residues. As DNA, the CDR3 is TGTGCCAGCAATTTAGGGGGAGAGACCCAGTACTTC. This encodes CASNLGGETQYF.

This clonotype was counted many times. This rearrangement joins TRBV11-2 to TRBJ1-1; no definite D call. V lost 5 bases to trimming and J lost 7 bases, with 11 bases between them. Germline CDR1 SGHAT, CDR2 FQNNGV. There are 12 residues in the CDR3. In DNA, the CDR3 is TGTGCCAGCAGCCCCGGGTCCCTTGAAGCTTTCTTT. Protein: CASSPGSLEAFF.

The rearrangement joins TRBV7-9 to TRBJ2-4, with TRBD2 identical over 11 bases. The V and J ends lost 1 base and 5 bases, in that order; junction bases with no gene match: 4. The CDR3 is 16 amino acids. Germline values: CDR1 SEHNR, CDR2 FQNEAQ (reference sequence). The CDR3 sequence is CASSLVTSGTQNIQYF. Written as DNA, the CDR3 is TGTGCCAGCAGCTTAGTGACTAGCGGGACTCAAAACATTCAGTACTTC.

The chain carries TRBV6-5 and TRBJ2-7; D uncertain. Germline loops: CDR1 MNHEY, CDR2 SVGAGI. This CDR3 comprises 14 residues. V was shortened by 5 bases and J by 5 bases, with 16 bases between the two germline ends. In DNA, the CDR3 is TGTGCCAGCAGTACCTCGAACCGCCCCCACGAGCAGTACTTC. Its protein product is CASSTSNRPHEQYF.